These T cell receptor beta chains were read from a single sample in a study of blood T cell repertoires in COVID-19. Repertoires were generated with immunoSEQ multiplex PCR, while TCRdb's copy carries only in-frame clones and drops some. The sample records around 120,000 clones, around 80% being singletons. Specimen: peripheral blood. All receptors derive from an elderly woman with acute or convalescent COVID-19. Each CDR3 is given without its conserved first and last residue.

v_gene,j_gene,CDR3aa
TRBV2,TRBJ1-1,ASSEVMAPTEAF
TRBV6-2/TRBV6-3,TRBJ2-7,ASSYPASGRQTYEQY
TRBV4-1,TRBJ1-3,ASSQGGTGDGTIY
TRBV28,TRBJ2-3,ASSPTSVSTDTQY
TRBV2,TRBJ1-1,ASSVPGNTEAF
TRBV28,TRBJ2-1,ASSSPPGLAGSSYNEQF
TRBV7-9,TRBJ2-3,ASSPQQVFTDTQY
TRBV4-2,TRBJ1-3,ASSPGLRGRFGNTIY
TRBV4-2,TRBJ1-2,ASSHAPGQGAANYGYT
TRBV6-1,TRBJ1-2,ASSDEAYGYT
TRBV6-5,TRBJ2-7,ASRTSGAYEQY
TRBV4-1,TRBJ2-7,ASSSRVVQGATYEQY
TRBV19,TRBJ2-7,ASSIAGTSGSDPYEQY
TRBV3-1/TRBV3-2,TRBJ2-1,ASSPSSGGYNEQF
TRBV9,TRBJ2-3,ASSDRDKGTDTQY
TRBV2,TRBJ2-3,ASSRDRGSTDTQY
TRBV2,TRBJ1-2,ASRDRGLDT
TRBV18,TRBJ1-1,ASFPREGTEAF
TRBV18,TRBJ1-2,ASSPNHGQGMGYGYT
TRBV19,TRBJ2-7,ASSIQSYEQY
TRBV30,TRBJ1-2,AWSVGPGYGYT
TRBV5-1,TRBJ2-2,ASSLARGGAGELF
TRBV19,TRBJ2-5,ASSGGTSGRAQY
TRBV7-2,TRBJ2-1,ASSFSTSVYNEQF
TRBV6-5,TRBJ1-5,ASSPGTYQPQH
TRBV3-1/TRBV3-2,TRBJ2-2,ASSQATRSPYTGELF
TRBV2,TRBJ2-7,ASSRTRTSYEQY
TRBV7-3,TRBJ1-2,ASSSMGPATTGGNGYT
TRBV5-1,TRBJ2-6,ASDLGPGANVLT
TRBV10-3,TRBJ2-5,ASSGQGQETQY
TRBV7-9,TRBJ2-7,ASSHRVYEQY
TRBV7-2,TRBJ1-2,ASSLGQGYGYT
TRBV7-2,TRBJ1-2,ASSADRNYGYT
TRBV10-3,TRBJ1-6,AIGASYNSPLH
TRBV5-1,TRBJ1-5,ASSLGQYSNQPQH
TRBV27,TRBJ1-1,ASRTTRSWTEAF
TRBV6-1,TRBJ1-5,ASSDLENQPQH
TRBV2,TRBJ1-6,ASSARGGNSPLH
TRBV10-3,TRBJ2-7,AIMGQGMEEQY
TRBV19,TRBJ2-7,ASRRGLDSYEQY
TRBV18,TRBJ2-3,ASSPTGDTQY